A selection of T cell receptor beta chains follows, all from one sample in a study of beta chain features in type 1 diabetes. Sequencing used immunoSEQ multiplex PCR; TCRdb keeps in-frame clones, though not all of them. The data contain under 450,000 clones, around 14% of them seen just once; the ten biggest clones take up 0.035% to 0.04%. The sample taken for sequencing was naive CD4+ T cells from blood. The receptors stem from a man aged 25 to 40 in good health. Both conserved end residues are trimmed from each CDR3. Each record gives: CDR3 length, V gene, CDR3 protein.

>13|TRBV4-3
ASSQQGLWSTEAF
>10|TRBV7-7
ASSRGGTEQF
>11|TRBV10-3
AISEAITGELF
>14|TRBV29-1
SVLPALGEGPYEQY
>13|TRBV7-2
ASSQEDYSNQPQH
>12|TRBV9
ASSVGQLNYGYT
>13|TRBV25-1
ASSPDRGLYNEQF
>12|TRBV5-1
ASRGSDRAYEQY
>13|TRBV7-2
ASSLRQGRSYEQY
>10|TRBV2
ASSLDLGEQF
>13|TRBV19
ASSRGDSRQHEQF
>14|TRBV7-6
ASPGPSGGARNIQY
>9|TRBV2
ASSIGAEAF
>14|TRBV30
AWRLRDRRTYQPQH
>14|TRBV7-2
ASSRSTGSSGNTIY
>13|TRBV7-9
ASSFSGTPNTEAF
>13|TRBV6-6
ASSADRRGLYEQY
>13|TRBV27
ASSKQGFPNEKLF
>12|TRBV9
ASSVQGLYNEQF
>13|TRBV18
ASSPPWHSNYGYT
>13|TRBV30
AWAIRLWGTDTQY
>13|TRBV30
AWSEGLAGGKTQY
>12|TRBV9
ASTEAGTTDTQY
>11|TRBV19
ASSNGFSETQY
>12|TRBV29-1
SAEGSGSYNEQF
>11|TRBV2
ASKAESNQPQH
>11|TRBV29-1
SGGQGYRSEQF
>13|TRBV18
ASSPLVSGVDTQY
>14|TRBV7-2
ASRLREGQFGDTQY
>10|TRBV6-5
ASSSVNYGYT
>10|TRBV5-4
ASSLDTDTQY